The subject of this entry is one TCR beta chain. Its antigen is undetermined. This entry belongs to a study of CD8+CD57+ T cells in acquired aplastic anemia. Both TCR beta VDJ combination and CDR3 sequence profiling were carried out. Genomic DNA was the template for this profiling. Each CDR3 protein is one row after TCRdb ran MiXCR on the reads. Seen here are 180,000 or so distinct CDR3 sequences, 35% to 50% observed once, and the top ten hold under 3.5%. J lost 3 bases, V lost 3 bases, and 3 bases had no gene match. The CDR3 covers 13 residues. Germline V gives CDR1 SGDLS, CDR2 YYNGEE. Study outcomes and limitations: The number of CD8+ CDR3 sequences shared by patients and controls was around 30.

This TCR came from a human donor in good health. Sample: sorted CD4+, CD8+, or CD8+CD57+ T cells (not recorded which) from PBMCs. V is TRBV9 and J is TRBJ2-7; TRBD2 matches at 7 bases. In DNA, the CDR3 is TGTGCCAGCAGCGAGGGCGGGGGCTACGAGCAGTACTTC. Protein product: CASSEGGGYEQYF.